A single sample gave rise to the 3 T cell receptor beta chains below, sequenced in a study of blood T cell repertoires in COVID-19. Method: immunoSEQ multiplex PCR; TCRdb's copy keeps in-frame clones and lacks some. The sample includes roughly 20,000 clones, about 81% of them seen just once. Input material: peripheral blood. The receptors were gathered from a man aged 55 to 70 with acute or convalescent COVID-19.

This sequence joins TRBV18 and TRBJ2-7; TRBD1 is a possible D gene (5 bases). CDR1 is KGHSH and CDR2 is LQKENI in the germline V gene. The V end was cut by 10 bases, the J end by 4 bases, with 17 bases between. There are 13 residues in the CDR3. CDR3 region: CATSTGSSYEQYF. CDR3 sequence (DNA): TGTGCCACCAGTACAGGATCTTCTTACGAGCAGTACTTC.

Here the CDR3 reads CASSLAGGDNYGYTF. As DNA, the CDR3 is TGCGCCAGCAGCTTGGCAGGGGGCGACAACTATGGCTACACCTTC. The chain has TRBV5-1 and TRBJ1-2; 8 nucleotides line up with TRBD1. Per the germline V gene, CDR1 is SGHRS and CDR2 is YFSETQ. The CDR3 covers 15 residues. The ends lost 0 bases at V and 2 bases at J; junction bases unmatched: 3.

V is TRBV5-1 and J is TRBJ2-2, with D perhaps matching TRBD1 (6 bases). The CDR3 covers 14 residues. CDR1 and CDR2 (germline): SGHRS, YFSETQ. The ends were cut back, 3 bases at V and 4 bases at J, with 10 bases in the middle. The CDR3, as DNA: TGCGCCAGCAGCTCTGCAGGGGTCACCGGGGAGCTGTTTTTT. Its translation is CASSSAGVTGELFF.